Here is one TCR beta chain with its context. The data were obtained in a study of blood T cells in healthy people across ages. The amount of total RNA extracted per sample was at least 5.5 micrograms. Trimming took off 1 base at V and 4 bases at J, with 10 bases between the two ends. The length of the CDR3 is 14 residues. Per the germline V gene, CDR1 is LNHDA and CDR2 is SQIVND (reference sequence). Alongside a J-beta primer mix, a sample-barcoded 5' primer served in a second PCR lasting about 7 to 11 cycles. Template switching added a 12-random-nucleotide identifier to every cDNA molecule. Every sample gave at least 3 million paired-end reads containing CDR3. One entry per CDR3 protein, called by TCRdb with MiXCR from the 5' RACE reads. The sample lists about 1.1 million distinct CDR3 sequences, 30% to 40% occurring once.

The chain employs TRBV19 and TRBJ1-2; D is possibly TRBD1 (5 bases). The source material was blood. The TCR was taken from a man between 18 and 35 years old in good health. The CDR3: CASSIATVLYGYTF. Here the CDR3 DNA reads TGTGCCAGTAGTATAGCGACAGTACTCTATGGCTACACCTTC.